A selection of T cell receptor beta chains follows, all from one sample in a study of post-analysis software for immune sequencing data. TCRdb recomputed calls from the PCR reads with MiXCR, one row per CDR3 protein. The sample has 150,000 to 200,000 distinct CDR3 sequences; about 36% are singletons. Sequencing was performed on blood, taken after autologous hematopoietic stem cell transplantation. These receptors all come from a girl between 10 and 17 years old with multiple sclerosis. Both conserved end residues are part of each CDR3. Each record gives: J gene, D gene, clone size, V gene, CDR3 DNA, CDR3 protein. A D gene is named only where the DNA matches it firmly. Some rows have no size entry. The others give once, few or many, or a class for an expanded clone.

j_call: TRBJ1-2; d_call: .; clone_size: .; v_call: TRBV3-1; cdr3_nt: TGTGCCAGCAGCCATTACCCCCTGGGGCAGGGTAGTGGCTACACCTTC; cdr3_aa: CASSHYPLGQGSGYTF
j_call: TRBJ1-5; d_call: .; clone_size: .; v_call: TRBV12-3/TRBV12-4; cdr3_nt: TGTGCCAGCAGTTTAGGGGACGGAGACTATAGCAATCAGCCCCAGCATTTT; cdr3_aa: CASSLGDGDYSNQPQHF
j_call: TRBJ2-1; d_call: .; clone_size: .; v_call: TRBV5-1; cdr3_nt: TGCGCCAGCAGCCTAGATACAGGTCCCAATGAGCAGTTCTTC; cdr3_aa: CASSLDTGPNEQFF
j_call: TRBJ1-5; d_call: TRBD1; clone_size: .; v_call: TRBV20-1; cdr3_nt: TGCAGTGCTATAGGACAGGGGGCTTTGGAGCCCCAGCATTTT; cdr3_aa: CSAIGQGALEPQHF
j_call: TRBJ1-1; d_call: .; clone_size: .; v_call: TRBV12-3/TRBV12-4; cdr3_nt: TGTGCCAGCAGGGTCGGGCCCCCGAACACTGAAGCTTTCTTT; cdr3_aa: CASRVGPPNTEAFF
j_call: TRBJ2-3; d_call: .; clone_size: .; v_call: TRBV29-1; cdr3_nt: TGCAGCGTTGAGCGAGATGAGGACATCGGCACAGATACGCAGTATTTT; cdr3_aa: CSVERDEDIGTDTQYF
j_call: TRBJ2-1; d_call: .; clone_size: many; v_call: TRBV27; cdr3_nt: TGTGCCAGCAGCCGGTCGAGCTCCTACAATGAGCAGTTCTTC; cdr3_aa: CASSRSSSYNEQFF
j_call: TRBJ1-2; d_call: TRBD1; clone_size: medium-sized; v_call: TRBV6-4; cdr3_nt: TGTGCCAGCAGTGACACCCCACAGGGGGTAGGTGGCTACACCTTC; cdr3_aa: CASSDTPQGVGGYTF
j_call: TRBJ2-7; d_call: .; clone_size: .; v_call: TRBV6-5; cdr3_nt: TGTGCCAGCAGTAGGGACCCCAGGAGCTCCTACGAGCAGTACTTC; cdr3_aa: CASSRDPRSSYEQYF
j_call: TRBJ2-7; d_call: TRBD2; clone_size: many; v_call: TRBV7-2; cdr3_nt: TGTGCCAGCAGCTCCACTAGCGGAGGCTACGAGCAGTACTTC; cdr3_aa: CASSSTSGGYEQYF
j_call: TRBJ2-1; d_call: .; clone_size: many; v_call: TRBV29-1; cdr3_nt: TGCAGCGTTGAAGCGGATAGCTCCTACAATGAGCAGTTCTTC; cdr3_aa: CSVEADSSYNEQFF
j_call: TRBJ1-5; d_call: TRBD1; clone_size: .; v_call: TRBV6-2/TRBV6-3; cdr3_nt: TGTGCCAGCAGCTCCACAGGGGGGAATCAGCCCCAGCATTTT; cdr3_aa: CASSSTGGNQPQHF
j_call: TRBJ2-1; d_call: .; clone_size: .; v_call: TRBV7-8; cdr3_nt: TGTGCCAGCAGCTTAGGCCTGGCCCAGTCCGATGAGCAGTTCTTC; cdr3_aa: CASSLGLAQSDEQFF
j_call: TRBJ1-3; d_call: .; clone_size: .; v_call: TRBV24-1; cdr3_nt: TGTGCCACCAGTCCGGGGAAAGACTCTGGAAACACCATATATTTT; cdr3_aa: CATSPGKDSGNTIYF
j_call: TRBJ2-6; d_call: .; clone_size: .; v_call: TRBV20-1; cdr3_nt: TGCAGTGCTAGAGGGGCCAACGTCCTGACTTTC; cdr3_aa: CSARGANVLTF
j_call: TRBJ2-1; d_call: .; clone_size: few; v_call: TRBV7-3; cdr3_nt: TGTGCCAGCAGCTTAAATTCGCAACTCGCGGGCAATGAGCAGTTCTTC; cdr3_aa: CASSLNSQLAGNEQFF